The clone carrying this T cell receptor beta chain was counted only a few times. The data were taken from a study of patients and donors after allogeneic stem cell transplantation. MiXCR was run by TCRdb on the RT-PCR reads, yielding one entry per CDR3 protein. The repertoire holds 920,000 or so distinct CDR3 sequences, about a sixth seen once, with around 6% in the top ten. Germline values: CDR1 SGHTA, CDR2 FQGNSA. V was trimmed by 5 bases and J by 0 bases, leaving 10 bases between them. The CDR3 has 14 amino acids. This chain connects TRBV7-2 to TRBJ1-1; unclear D gene. This clonotype was obtained from a human donor who was either an allogeneic HSCT recipient or a stem cell or donor lymphocyte infusion donor (not recorded which). It is not recorded whose cells these are; they may come from a transplant donor. The specimen was blood, either unsorted or a sorted T cell fraction (not recorded which). CDR3 in DNA: TGTGCCAGCAGCCGTGTGCGGATGAACACTGAAGCTTTCTTT. Translated, it gives CASSRVRMNTEAFF.